This T cell receptor beta chain was profiled in a study of T cells in Graves' hyperthyroidism and ophthalmopathy. Looking at the study overall: Peripheral blood was collected at initial diagnosis, before any treatment.

This CDR3 has 12 amino acids. With 5 bases removed from V and 10 bases from J, the gap between germline ends came to 14 bases. Germline lookup yields CDR1 SGHNT and CDR2 YENEEA. Amplified TCR beta CDR3 regions came from RNA transcripts. With the HTBI primer set, the TCR CDR3 went through a first round of RT-PCR. TCRdb called the multiplex PCR reads again in MiXCR, with one record for every CDR3 protein. Of around 350,000 distinct CDR3 sequences in the sample, under 20% were seen once. Exclusion of a patient resulted from uncontrolled infection, other autoimmune disease, pregnancy or lactation. Fresh 10 ml peripheral blood yielded PBMCs. Study observations and caveats: Separating ophthalmopathy from stable hyperthyroidism was achieved by a 13 V-J model.

In its sample, this clonotype was seen many times. As yet, its antigen is unknown. The sequence was obtained from a young woman with Graves' hyperthyroidism. Input material: blood. J is TRBJ2-5 and V is TRBV11-3; tentative D call: TRBD2 (5 bases). CDR3 nucleotides: TGTGCCAGCAGCCCCGCCACCGGGGTCCAGTACTTC. This sequence encodes CASSPATGVQYF.